Below are 29 T cell receptor beta chains sequenced from a single sample in a study of cytomegalovirus exposure and HLA in healthy donors. PCR was performed using 60 Vbeta and 13 Jbeta primers. Repertoires were generated with immunoSEQ multiplex PCR, while TCRdb's copy carries only in-frame clones and drops some. The sample contains more than 150,000 clones, approximately 81% of which appear only once. The sequenced sample was PBMCs. These receptors were obtained from a boy between 10 and 17 years old in good health and CMV-seronegative.

This chain joins TRBV29-1 and TRBJ1-2; D unresolved. Trimming pared 6 bases from V and 5 bases from J, leaving 10 bases between. Germline CDR1 and CDR2: SQVTM and ANQGSEA. The CDR3 has 11 residues. The CDR3 sequence is CSVWEDYGYTF. The CDR3 nucleotides read TGCAGCGTATGGGAGGATTATGGCTACACCTTC. Using reference TRBV29-1 and TRBJ1-2 for the parts outside the CDR3, the full variable domain is SAVISQKPSRDICQRGTSLTIQCQVDSQVTMMFWYRQQPGQSLTLIATANQGSEATYESGFVIDKFPISRPNLTFSTLTVSNMSPEDSSIYLCSVWEDYGYTFGSGTRLTVV.

This clone was seen more than once but under ten times. The chain joins TRBV9 to TRBJ2-7; 8 positions match TRBD1. The CDR3 length is 16 residues. Germline V gene lookup returns CDR1 SGDLS and CDR2 YYNGEE. Trimming cost V 2 bases and J 2 bases; bases outside gene matches: 9. The CDR3 region is CASSVAGGVSTYEQYF. The CDR3 DNA reads as TGTGCCAGCAGCGTTGCAGGGGGCGTCTCAACCTACGAGCAGTACTTC.

The chain links TRBV5-1 to TRBJ1-2; 9 bases fit TRBD1. CDR3 length equals 14 residues. Trimming at V came to 3 bases and at J to 6 bases, leaving 6 bases not matched to a gene. CDR1 is SGHRS, CDR2 YFSETQ, per germline. CDR3 in amino acids: CASSSTGGADGYTF. CDR3 nucleotides: TGCGCCAGCAGCTCAACAGGGGGCGCAGATGGCTACACCTTC.

The chain joins TRBV6-5 to TRBJ1-4; D unresolved. This CDR3 comprises 14 residues. Germline values: CDR1 MNHEY, CDR2 SVGAGI. Trimming cost V 4 bases and J 4 bases, with 10 bases left between them. As DNA, the CDR3 is TGTGCCAGCAGTTTAGGCAGACTTAATGAAAAACTGTTTTTT. Translating it yields CASSLGRLNEKLFF.

This rearrangement joins TRBV28 to TRBJ1-5; 7 bases line up with TRBD1. The length of the CDR3 is 16 residues. Germline lookup yields CDR1 MDHEN and CDR2 SYDVKM. J gave up 4 bases and V 5 bases, and 11 bases lay outside the gene matches. CDR3 region: CASSLRQGFSNQPQHF. The CDR3 DNA reads as TGTGCCAGCAGTCTCAGACAGGGATTTTCGAATCAGCCCCAGCATTTT. The full variable domain, completed using reference TRBV28 and TRBJ1-5, is DVKVTQSSRYLVKRTGEKVFLECVQDMDHENMFWYRQDPGLGLRLIYFSYDVKMKEKGDIPEGYSVSREKKERFSLILESASTNQTSMYLCASSLRQGFSNQPQHFGDGTRLSIL.

This rearrangement joins TRBV10-2 to TRBJ2-5; maybe TRBD2 (5 bases). CDR1 and CDR2 (germline): WSHSY, SAAADI. CDR3 length equals 12 residues. V was clipped by 4 bases and J by 4 bases, with 7 bases between them. DNA of the CDR3: TGCGCCAGCAGTGTTGAGGGAGAGACCCAGTACTTC. Protein: CASSVEGETQYF.

The rearrangement uses TRBV6-6 and TRBJ2-2; D may be TRBD2 (6 bases). The CDR3 sequence is 15 residues long. V gave up 5 bases and J gave up 1 base, with 11 bases separating them. Per germline, CDR1 MNHNY and CDR2 SVGAGI (reference sequence). The CDR3 DNA is TGTGCCAGCAGTCCTGACGGGAGGAACACCGGGGAGCTGTTTTTT. This codes for CASSPDGRNTGELFF.

The CDR3: CASHSSGNTIYF. DNA for the CDR3: TGCGCCAGCCACAGCTCTGGAAACACCATATATTTT. This rearrangement joins TRBV5-1 to TRBJ1-3, with D unclear. The CDR3 is 12 residues long. V lost 7 bases to trimming and J lost 0 bases, with 5 bases between them. Germline V gene data show CDR1 as SGHRS and CDR2 as YFSETQ. The variable domain in full, with the rest retrieved from reference TRBV5-1 and TRBJ1-3, is KAGVTQTPRYLIKTRGQQVTLSCSPISGHRSVSWYQQTPGQGLQFLFEYFSETQRNKGNFPGRFSGRQFSNSRSEMNVSTLELGDSALYLCASHSSGNTIYFGEGSWLTVV.

The chain combines TRBV30 with TRBJ1-1; no reliable D call. The germline CDR1 and CDR2 sequences are GTSNPN and SVGIG (reference sequence). The V and J ends lost 3 bases and 6 bases respectively, with 11 bases between them. The CDR3 totals 12 residues. CDR3 protein: CAWRWRSAEAFF. The DNA for the CDR3 is TGTGCCTGGAGGTGGAGGAGCGCTGAAGCTTTCTTT.

The rearrangement uses TRBV6-1 and TRBJ1-1, with D perhaps matching TRBD1 (5 bases). The germline V gene has CDR1 MNHNS and CDR2 SASEGT. V was pared by 5 bases and J by 2 bases, with 15 bases between. The CDR3 sequence is 15 residues long. Here the CDR3 reads CASSPEVWTNTEAFF. Here the CDR3 DNA reads TGTGCCAGCAGTCCAGAGGTTTGGACAAACACTGAAGCTTTCTTT.

This clone was seen a single time. The chain links TRBV27 to TRBJ1-1, with D possibly TRBD1 on 5 matching bases. CDR1 and CDR2 (germline): MNHEY, SMNVEV (reference sequence). With 10 bases removed from V and 5 bases from J, the gap between germline ends came to 17 bases. CDR3 length: 13 residues. Here the CDR3 reads CATIGFGGTEAFF. The CDR3 DNA follows: TGTGCCACCATAGGGTTCGGGGGTACTGAAGCTTTCTTT.

V usage is TRBV11-1 and J usage is TRBJ1-1, with unresolved D. Trimming cost V 0 bases and J 6 bases, with 11 bases left between them. The CDR3 sequence is 14 residues long. The germline CDR1 and CDR2 sequences are SGHAT and FQDESV (reference sequence). CDR3 DNA: TGTGCCAGCAGCTTAGCTCCGTCTTCCCCTGAAGCTTTCTTT. Residues: CASSLAPSSPEAFF.

The V and J genes are TRBV9 and TRBJ1-1; the match to TRBD1 covers 12 bases. Germline V gene data show CDR1 as SGDLS and CDR2 as YYNGEE. The length of the CDR3 is 16 residues. The V gene end was trimmed by 3 bases and the J gene end by 10 bases; junction bases not matched to a gene: 13. The DNA for the CDR3 is TGTGCCAGCAGCGCCGGACCGGGACAGGGGGCTGATGGAGCTTTCTTT. As protein: CASSAGPGQGADGAFF.

This clone appeared a few times. The gene calls are TRBV30 and TRBJ2-1; 8 nucleotides align to TRBD2. Germline V lookup: CDR1 GTSNPN, CDR2 SVGIG (reference sequence). The V and J ends lost 1 base and 4 bases, in that order; junction bases with no gene match: 9. This CDR3 comprises 16 residues. The CDR3, as DNA: TGTGCCTGGAGTGGAGGGCCGGGGGGGTTATACAATGAGCAGTTCTTC. Residues: CAWSGGPGGLYNEQFF.

This chain connects TRBV7-2 to TRBJ2-3, with 7 bases identical to TRBD2. The CDR3 consists of 16 residues. Trimming removed 2 bases from V and 3 bases from J; junction bases left unmatched: 8. CDR1 SGHTA and CDR2 FQGNSA come from the germline V gene. The chain's CDR3 is CASSLSLGSGTDTQYF. CDR3 sequence (DNA): TGTGCCAGCAGCTTAAGTTTAGGTAGCGGGACAGATACGCAGTATTTT.

The chain couples TRBV27 to TRBJ2-4; D is possibly TRBD2 (5 bases). The V end was cut by 5 bases, the J end by 6 bases, with 14 bases between. The germline V gene has CDR1 MNHEY and CDR2 SMNVEV (reference sequence). This CDR3 has 14 amino acids. The CDR3 bases are TGTGCCAGCAGTCTGAGGGATCCGGGAAACATTCAGTACTTC. Protein product: CASSLRDPGNIQYF.

V is TRBV2 and J is TRBJ2-7, with 7 positions matching TRBD1. Germline CDR1 and CDR2: SNHLY and FYNNEI. The CDR3 is 14 residues long. V gave up 11 bases and J gave up 3 bases; unmatched junction bases: 13. CDR3 sequence: CACSLQGSVYEQYF. Here the CDR3 DNA reads TGTGCCTGCTCATTACAGGGGTCCGTCTACGAGCAGTACTTC.

The genes are TRBV5-4 and TRBJ1-3; TRBD1 matches 8 bases. Germline CDR1 reads SGHNT; CDR2 reads YYREEE (reference sequence). V lost 3 bases and J lost 7; bases outside the gene matches: 9. The CDR3 contains 15 residues. The CDR3 coding sequence is TGTGCCAGCAGCTATTCCGGACAGGGAAGGAACACCATATATTTT. Protein: CASSYSGQGRNTIYF.

This chain links TRBV21-1 with TRBJ1-4. TRBV21-1 counts as a pseudogene. The CDR3 runs 16 residues. CDR3 loop: CASSKAQEGTNEKLFF. CDR3 in DNA: TGTGCCAGCAGCAAAGCGCAGGAGGGTACTAATGAAAAACTGTTTTTT.

The chain uses TRBV19 and TRBJ1-5; 10 bases line up with TRBD1. CDR3 length: 15 residues. CDR1 is LNHDA, CDR2 SQIVND, per germline (reference sequence). Unmatched junction bases numbered 8, after V lost 10 bases and J lost 2 bases. CDR3 amino acids: CANRDRGRGNQPQHF. The CDR3 DNA reads TGTGCCAACCGGGACAGGGGTCGTGGCAATCAGCCCCAGCATTTT.

This chain uses TRBV10-1 with TRBJ1-2, with D possibly TRBD1 on 5 matching bases. V was pared by 0 bases and J by 5 bases, with 13 bases between. The CDR3 is made up of 15 amino acids. The germline gives CDR1 WNHNN, CDR2 SYGVQD (reference sequence). The CDR3 DNA sequence: TGCGCCAGCAGTGAGTCCGGTCTCCCAGGGTATGGCTACACCTTC. Translated, it gives CASSESGLPGYGYTF.

This chain's CDR3 is CASSFIGQGADYGYTF. DNA for the CDR3: TGTGCCAGCAGTTTCATCGGACAGGGGGCTGACTATGGCTACACCTTC. The chain employs TRBV28 and TRBJ1-2, with TRBD1 matching 11 bases. Germline V gene sequence: CDR1 MDHEN, CDR2 SYDVKM. Unmatched junction bases numbered 6, after V lost 3 bases and J lost 3 bases. The CDR3 has 16 amino acids.

The chain is built from TRBV6-6 and TRBJ2-2; possibly TRBD1 for D (5 bases). Trimming pared 6 bases from V and 5 bases from J, leaving 16 bases between. This CDR3 is built from 15 residues. From germline, CDR1 is MNHNY and CDR2 SVGAGI (reference sequence). This CDR3 reads CASRRPQGVTGELFF. DNA of the CDR3: TGTGCCAGCAGAAGGCCGCAGGGTGTGACCGGGGAGCTGTTTTTT.

The V and J genes are TRBV6-6 and TRBJ2-5, with TRBD2 matching 7 bases. The CDR3 extends over 12 amino acids. With 6 bases clipped from V and 7 bases from J, the junction kept 5 bases outside the gene matches. CDR1 and CDR2 (germline): MNHNY, SVGAGI (reference sequence). The CDR3 protein is CASRGGVGTQYF. The CDR3 DNA is TGTGCCAGCAGGGGAGGGGTGGGGACCCAGTACTTC.

The CDR3 coding sequence is TGCAGCGTTGCTACTAGCGGGAACACCGGGGAGCTGTTTTTT. Residues: CSVATSGNTGELFF. V usage is TRBV29-1 and J usage is TRBJ2-2, with 8 bases identical to TRBD2. The CDR3 extends over 14 amino acids. Per germline, CDR1 SQVTM and CDR2 ANQGSEA. The V and J ends lost 4 bases and 1 base, in that order; junction bases with no gene match: 2.

The chain has TRBV5-1 and TRBJ2-3, with D possibly matching TRBD2 (6 bases). V gave up 10 bases and J gave up 2 bases, with 20 bases separating them. CDR1 and CDR2 (germline): SGHRS, YFSETQ. The CDR3 has 15 amino acids. Here the CDR3 DNA reads TGCGCCTGCGCTGGGGAGGACATCTACACAGATACGCAGTATTTT. This codes for CACAGEDIYTDTQYF.

Regarding this clone: The junction departs from germline at one end; a sequencing error may be responsible. Other DNA sequences within the sample encode an identical CDR3. This chain connects TRBV5-4 to TRBJ2-7; TRBD1 agrees at 7 bases. The germline V gene encodes CDR1 SGHNT and CDR2 YYREEE (reference sequence). The CDR3 covers 14 residues. The CDR3 DNA follows: TGCGCCAGCAGCTTGGACAGGACCCTTTACGAGCAGTACTTC. It specifies CASSLDRTLYEQYF.

V is TRBV12-5 and J is TRBJ2-7, with TRBD2 as a possible D gene (5 bases). Per germline, CDR1 LGHNT and CDR2 FRNRAP. Trimming pared 8 bases from V and 6 bases from J, leaving 11 bases between. CDR3 size: 11 residues. The CDR3 DNA follows: TGTGCTAGTCAAGGAGGACTCGAGCAGTACTTC. Protein sequence: CASQGGLEQYF.

This clone was detected only a few times. J is TRBJ2-7 and V is TRBV11-1, with D perhaps TRBD1 (6 bases). The germline CDR1 and CDR2 sequences are SGHAT and FQDESV (reference sequence). V was pared by 1 base and J by 3 bases, with 13 bases between. The CDR3 is made up of 15 amino acids. The DNA for the CDR3 is TGTGCCAGCAGCTTAGGACAGGTTGGCCGCTACGAGCAGTACTTC. This encodes CASSLGQVGRYEQYF. Complete variable domain (other parts from reference TRBV11-1 and TRBJ2-7): EAEVAQSPRYKITEKSQAVAFWCDPISGHATLYWYRQILGQGPELLVQFQDESVVDDSQLPKDRFSAERLKGVDSTLKIQPAELGDSAMYLCASSLGQVGRYEQYFGPGTRLTVT.